The present TCR beta chain was sequenced within a study of blood T cell repertoires in COVID-19 (TCRdb year 2020). The study in broad terms: Samples covering the acute and convalescent phases of COVID-19 were provided by collaborators in the United States, Italy and Spain. The prospective study material was composed of cDNA or gDNA derived from T cells, B-cell-depleted T cells, or PBMCs. Subjects who had been exposed to COVID-19, were actively infected with it, or had recovered from it provided the deeply sampled blood TCRbeta repertoires that made up the dataset. The repertoires were released in a freely available public database meant as a resource for research on the immune response to SARS-CoV-2. The samples were drawn from the first 160 participants of the ongoing ImmuneRACE study and from 1,254 subjects provided by 6 global collaborators. A de-identified subject ID, COVID-19 status, age in years and sex were almost always included in the sample metadata. Where HLA class I and class II types were available, the types were taken from metadata supplied by the sample provider, not from assay-based typing.

The collaborating institutions used their own protocols to collect whole blood in K2EDTA tubes. Collaborator samples were shipped for TCRbeta analysis as frozen whole blood, isolated PBMCs, or DNA extracted from either sample type. About this clone: What antigen it recognizes has not been identified. Within one base of it there is no much larger clone, and no base qualities were kept.

Results the study describes overall, beyond this receptor: Clinical and demographic metadata were provided uncurated, with the amount varying by source and participant.

TCRbeta CDR3 regions were amplified from genomic DNA by means of the immunoSEQ Assay, a bias-controlled multiplex PCR. Under the source paper's analysis protocol: The number of nucleated cells in each sample was estimated from the amplification of reference gene primers within the assay. To quantify the absolute abundance of each unique TCRbeta CDR3 rearrangement, sequence reads were collapsed and filtered. For each sample, productive Simpson clonality was calculated as the square root of Simpson's diversity index across productive rearrangements. Entries here come from immuneACCESS through TCRdb and include only in-frame sequences with V and J called. Some clones fail to appear in such tables; in the studies checked, an unresolved V gene covers under half of the shortfall, and the cause of the remainder is unknown. V and J calls and clone size follow that table, whereas D and trimming were derived from the DNA. This sample gives 99,000 or so clones in total; over 65% of them show up just once. The ten largest clones represent over 20% of the sample.

The cysteine opens and the phenylalanine closes a CDR3 of 14 amino acids. Only the CDR3 DNA stays, 42 bases, in frame from base 1. Deletion took 7 bases off V and 6 bases off J, with a span of 14 bases between the germline ends. CDR1 and CDR2, per the germline V gene, are SGDLS and YYNGEE. This sequence originates from a man in his 60s with acute or convalescent COVID-19. Recombination joined TRBV9 with TRBJ1-6, with the D gene not confidently named. The material sequenced was peripheral blood. The CDR3 in this case is CASRPGLSNSPLHF. The nucleotide sequence is TGTGCCAGCCGCCCCGGACTCTCTAATTCACCCCTCCACTTT.